The 28 T cell receptor beta chains below all came from one sample that was sequenced in a study of cytomegalovirus exposure and HLA in healthy donors. 13 Jbeta primers and 60 Vbeta primers were used for the PCR. Assay: immunoSEQ multiplex PCR; the TCRdb copy retains only in-frame clones and omits some. The table lists 80,000 to 95,000 clones, around 86% of them singletons, with about 8.6% in the top ten. Source material: PBMCs. Receptor source: a man younger than 45 in good health and CMV-seropositive.

The chain carries TRBV27 and TRBJ1-4; 8 bases are a match to TRBD1. CDR1 is MNHEY, CDR2 SMNVEV, per germline (reference sequence). The CDR3 covers 16 residues. V dropped 5 bases and J dropped 7; count of bases not matched to a gene: 12. The CDR3 region is CASSPGQGGRGEKLFF. The CDR3 DNA sequence: TGTGCCAGCAGTCCCGGACAGGGCGGTAGAGGTGAAAAACTGTTTTTT.

V and J are TRBV19 and TRBJ2-4; tentative D call: TRBD1 (6 bases). The V end was cut by 4 bases, the J end by 8 bases, with 15 bases between. Germline CDR1 and CDR2: LNHDA and SQIVND (reference sequence). This CDR3 has 14 amino acids. The CDR3 spells CASSTRGGRDIQYF. CDR3 in DNA: TGTGCCAGTAGTACCCGAGGGGGTAGGGACATTCAGTACTTC.

The V and J genes are TRBV7-6 and TRBJ1-3; D ambiguous. Trimming pared 1 base from V and 5 bases from J, leaving 6 bases between. The CDR3 totals 13 residues. The germline V gene encodes CDR1 SGHVS and CDR2 FNYEAQ. CDR3 sequence (DNA): TGTGCCAGCAGCTTAGGCCAGAGAAACACCATATATTTT. Translated: CASSLGQRNTIYF.

J is TRBJ2-1 and V is TRBV5-1; 8 positions match TRBD2. The ends lost 2 bases at V and 0 bases at J; junction bases unmatched: 1. Germline CDR1 and CDR2: SGHRS and YFSETQ. This CDR3 contains 15 residues. The CDR3 sequence: CASSFSGSSYNEQFF. The CDR3 DNA follows: TGCGCCAGCAGCTTCAGCGGGAGCTCCTACAATGAGCAGTTCTTC.

The chain carries TRBV5-1 and TRBJ1-2, with TRBD1 matching over 8 bases. The length of the CDR3 is 17 residues. The germline gives CDR1 SGHRS, CDR2 YFSETQ. Trimming at V came to 0 bases and at J to 1 base, leaving 8 bases not matched to a gene. The chain's CDR3 is CASSLETGAGVNYGYTF. The CDR3, as DNA: TGCGCCAGCAGCTTGGAGACAGGGGCTGGGGTTAACTATGGCTACACCTTC.

The gene calls are TRBV7-8 and TRBJ2-1; 12 bases fit TRBD1. V was pared by 4 bases and J by 1 base, with 5 bases of the junction left unmatched. CDR1 is SGHVS, CDR2 FQNEAQ, per germline. The CDR3 spans 17 residues. CDR3: CASSSRGQGASYNEQFF. DNA of the CDR3: TGTGCCAGCAGCTCTAGGGGACAGGGGGCTTCCTACAATGAGCAGTTCTTC.

V gene TRBV4-1 combines with J gene TRBJ2-1; 12 bases fit TRBD2. The CDR3 is 15 amino acids. From germline, CDR1 is MGHRA and CDR2 YSYEKL. J lost 7 bases, V lost 3 bases, and 4 bases had no gene match. The CDR3, as DNA: TGCGCCAGCAGCCAGACTAGCGGGAGAGGGAATGAGCAGTTCTTC. It codes for CASSQTSGRGNEQFF.

This chain joins TRBV27 and TRBJ1-1, with 7 bases that match TRBD1. The CDR3 is 13 residues long. The V gene end was trimmed by 4 bases and the J gene end by 1 base; junction bases not matched to a gene: 0. Germline CDR1 reads MNHEY; CDR2 reads SMNVEV (reference sequence). CDR3 DNA: TGTGCCAGCAGTTACAGGGGGAACACTGAAGCTTTCTTT. Amino acid sequence: CASSYRGNTEAFF.

This chain uses TRBV7-2 with TRBJ2-5; 7 nucleotides agree with TRBD1. V shed 5 bases, J shed 1 base, and the junction held 7 bases outside the gene matches. CDR1 SGHTA and CDR2 FQGNSA come from the germline V gene. The CDR3 spans 15 residues. The CDR3 sequence is CASSPYRDSQETQYF. CDR3 DNA sequence: TGTGCCAGCAGCCCCTACCGGGACAGCCAAGAGACCCAGTACTTC.

The chain couples TRBV18 to TRBJ2-7; possible D gene TRBD1, 5 bases. The germline CDR1 and CDR2 sequences are KGHSH and LQKENI. V gave up 3 bases and J gave up 1 base, with 10 bases separating them. The CDR3 length is 14 residues. CDR3 residues: CASSPSGMSYEQYF. The CDR3, as DNA: TGTGCCAGCTCACCTTCAGGGATGTCCTACGAGCAGTACTTC.

The rearrangement uses TRBV4-1 and TRBJ2-1; 7 nucleotides line up with TRBD2. The CDR3 consists of 19 residues. The ends lost 4 bases at V and 0 bases at J; junction bases unmatched: 15. Germline values: CDR1 MGHRA, CDR2 YSYEKL. DNA for the CDR3: TGCGCCAGCAGCCGAAGCGGGGACTCCCGAGGAAGCTCCTACAATGAGCAGTTCTTC. Translation: CASSRSGDSRGSSYNEQFF.

This clone showed up just once. The rearrangement joins TRBV4-1 to TRBJ2-7; 12 bases are shared with TRBD2. V lost 1 base, J lost 4 bases, and 5 bases stayed unmatched. This CDR3 spans 16 amino acids. Looked up from germline, CDR1 is MGHRA and CDR2 is YSYEKL. In nucleotides, the CDR3 is TGCGCCAGCAGCCAAGGATCTAGCGGGAGGGGGTACGAGCAGTACTTC. Translated: CASSQGSSGRGYEQYF.

This sequence joins TRBV7-9 and TRBJ2-1, with TRBD1 as a possible D gene (5 bases). Germline assignment: CDR1 SEHNR and CDR2 FQNEAQ (reference sequence). This CDR3 contains 15 residues. V dropped 5 bases and J dropped 0 bases, with 11 bases sitting between them. The CDR3 bases are TGTGCCAGCAGCGACAGCCTAAGCTCCTACAATGAGCAGTTCTTC. Amino acids: CASSDSLSSYNEQFF.

V is TRBV6-1 and J is TRBJ1-5, with a weak D call TRBD1 (6 bases). The ends were cut back, 2 bases at V and 4 bases at J, with 6 bases in the middle. CDR1 is MNHNS, CDR2 SASEGT, per germline. The CDR3 is 13 amino acids. The CDR3 DNA reads TGTGCCAGCAGTGAACAGGGGAATCAGCCCCAGCATTTT. Encoded protein: CASSEQGNQPQHF.

In its sample, this clone was seen once. The chain couples TRBV9 to TRBJ2-7; 9 bases map to TRBD1. CDR1 SGDLS and CDR2 YYNGEE come from the germline V gene. The CDR3 loop spans 13 amino acids. With 0 bases clipped from V and 12 bases from J, the junction kept 7 bases outside the gene matches. This CDR3 is CASSVAGTGGMYF. CDR3 DNA sequence: TGTGCCAGCAGCGTAGCTGGCACAGGGGGCATGTACTTC.

The chain carries TRBV15 and TRBJ2-3, with 14 bases fitting TRBD2. The CDR3 contains 17 residues. J lost 3 bases, V lost 2 bases, and 4 bases had no gene match. Germline CDR1 and CDR2: LNHNV and YYDKDF (reference sequence). CDR3 bases: TGTGCCACCAGCAGACTAGGACTAGCGGGAGGAACAGATACGCAGTATTTT. Encoded protein: CATSRLGLAGGTDTQYF.

V is TRBV5-4 and J is TRBJ1-4; D remains ambiguous. The germline CDR1 and CDR2 sequences are SGHNT and YYREEE (reference sequence). CDR3 length: 14 residues. V lost 4 bases, J lost 7 bases, and 14 bases lay in between. For the CDR3, the DNA is TGTGCCAGCAGCCTAGAAGGTGTTGGTGAAAAACTGTTTTTT. It specifies CASSLEGVGEKLFF.

This clone was counted only a few times. The V call is TRBV7-9, the J call TRBJ2-1, with 8 bases that match TRBD2. The CDR3 has 15 amino acids. In germline, CDR1 is SEHNR, CDR2 FQNEAQ (reference sequence). V lost 5 bases to trimming and J lost 5 bases; unmatched junction nucleotides: 8. CDR3 DNA sequence: TGTGCCAGCAGCCCACCACTAGCGGAGGACAATGAGCAGTTCTTC. Protein: CASSPPLAEDNEQFF.

The chain is built from TRBV6-1 and TRBJ2-7, with TRBD2 matching over 14 bases. The CDR3 totals 15 residues. Germline loops: CDR1 MNHNS, CDR2 SASEGT. J was trimmed by 3 bases and V by 4 bases; bases with no gene match: 2. The CDR3 protein is CASSVGTSGSYEQYF. CDR3 in DNA: TGTGCCAGCAGTGTGGGGACTAGCGGGAGCTACGAGCAGTACTTC.

The chain employs TRBV5-1 and TRBJ2-3, with 7 positions matching TRBD1. Losses at the gene ends were 2 bases for V and 9 bases for J; bases not matched to a gene: 9. The CDR3 contains 14 residues. Germline lookup yields CDR1 SGHRS and CDR2 YFSETQ. For the CDR3, the DNA is TGCGCCAGCAGCTTAGGCTTCCCGGGACAGACGCAGTATTTT. Amino acid sequence: CASSLGFPGQTQYF.

The DNA for the CDR3 is TGCGCCAGCAGCTTGGGGCAGGGGATCACCTACAATGAGCAGTTCTTC. Residues: CASSLGQGITYNEQFF. The chain joins TRBV5-1 to TRBJ2-1, with D tentatively TRBD1 (6 bases). V was clipped by 0 bases and J by 2 bases, with 12 bases between them. The CDR3 runs to 16 residues. CDR1 and CDR2 from the germline V gene are SGHRS and YFSETQ. Looking up the rest from reference TRBV5-1 and TRBJ2-1 gives the full variable domain: KAGVTQTPRYLIKTRGQQVTLSCSPISGHRSVSWYQQTPGQGLQFLFEYFSETQRNKGNFPGRFSGRQFSNSRSEMNVSTLELGDSALYLCASSLGQGITYNEQFFGPGTRLTVL.

In regard to this clone: Other DNA variants within this sample encode the same CDR3. The chain couples TRBV29-1 to TRBJ2-1; 10 bases match TRBD1. The germline V gene encodes CDR1 SQVTM and CDR2 ANQGSEA. This CDR3 is 14 amino acids long. J lost 3 bases, V lost 3 bases, and 2 bases had no gene match. CDR3 loop: CSVETGGGYNEQFF. The CDR3 DNA reads as TGCAGCGTTGAGACAGGGGGCGGCTACAATGAGCAGTTCTTC.

The genes are TRBV11-1 and TRBJ2-1, with unresolved D. Germline V lookup: CDR1 SGHAT, CDR2 FQDESV (reference sequence). The CDR3 has 17 amino acids. V was shortened by 5 bases and J by 0 bases, with 17 bases between the two germline ends. The CDR3 region is CASSPRLAWSSYNEQFF. The CDR3 DNA follows: TGTGCCAGCAGCCCGCGGTTGGCATGGAGCTCCTACAATGAGCAGTTCTTC.

The table lists this clone with a few counts. The chain has TRBV5-1 and TRBJ1-4; 9 nucleotides align to TRBD1. The CDR3 covers 15 residues. Germline values: CDR1 SGHRS, CDR2 YFSETQ. V was clipped by 4 bases and J by 8 bases; unmatched bases: 9. The CDR3 sequence is CASSIGQGKREKLFF. Here the CDR3 DNA reads TGCGCCAGCAGCATAGGACAGGGGAAACGCGAAAAACTGTTTTTT. Based on the CDR3 plus reference TRBV5-1 and TRBJ1-4, the full variable domain is KAGVTQTPRYLIKTRGQQVTLSCSPISGHRSVSWYQQTPGQGLQFLFEYFSETQRNKGNFPGRFSGRQFSNSRSEMNVSTLELGDSALYLCASSIGQGKREKLFFGSGTQLSVL.

In regard to this clone: The same CDR3 is also encoded by other DNA sequences in this sample. The chain couples TRBV11-2 to TRBJ2-7; D is unclear. Trimming removed 0 bases from V and 2 bases from J, with 11 bases in between. Germline CDR1 and CDR2: SGHAT and FQNNGV. This CDR3 has 15 amino acids. In nucleotides, the CDR3 is TGTGCCAGCAGCTTAGATCGAGGAACCCCCTACGAGCAGTACTTC. It specifies CASSLDRGTPYEQYF.

The V call is TRBV5-6, the J call TRBJ2-7; D may be TRBD1 (7 bases). The CDR3 runs 15 residues. V lost 1 base to trimming and J lost 0 bases, with 11 bases between them. CDR1 is SGHDT, CDR2 YYEEEE, per germline. CDR3 coding DNA: TGTGCCAGCAGCTTGTGGCGGGACAGCTCCTACGAGCAGTACTTC. It is translated as CASSLWRDSSYEQYF.

As DNA, the CDR3 is TGCGCCAGCACAACAGGGCCTTCCTACACAGATACGCAGTATTTT. It specifies CASTTGPSYTDTQYF. This sequence joins TRBV10-2 and TRBJ2-3, with a tentative D call TRBD1 (6 bases). CDR1 WSHSY and CDR2 SAAADI come from the germline V gene. Between the trimmed V and J ends, which lost 7 bases and 2 bases, there was a span of 16 bases. This CDR3 contains 15 residues.

The table lists this clone with a few counts. CDR3 protein: CASSIPDRAVGELFF. CDR3 bases: TGTGCCAGTAGTATCCCGGACAGGGCGGTCGGGGAGCTGTTTTTT. This chain uses TRBV19 with TRBJ2-2, with 8 bases fitting TRBD1. The CDR3 is 15 residues long. CDR1 and CDR2 from the germline V gene are LNHDA and SQIVND (reference sequence). J gave up 7 bases and V 3 bases, and 7 bases lay outside the gene matches.